Described below is a single T cell receptor (beta chain) sequence and its context. Seattle-derived patients entered the study during active infection and were followed longitudinally. The entry originates in a study of blood T cell repertoires in COVID-19. Study overall: Material from acute and convalescent COVID-19 was sourced from the United States, Italy and Spain. The analysed material was cDNA or gDNA that came from T cells, B-cell-depleted T cells, or PBMCs.

The CDR3 consists of 14 residues. Per germline, CDR1 SGHTA and CDR2 FQGNSA. The ends lost 5 bases at V and 7 bases at J; junction bases unmatched: 7. Produced via immunoSEQ multiplex PCR; TCRdb's table is partial and in-frame only. The data hold 150,000 to 200,000 clones, with about four fifths observed a single time. The sample comprised peripheral blood. The TCR originated in a woman aged 70-85 years with COVID-19, enrolled during active disease. The chain is built from TRBV7-2 and TRBJ1-4; 7 bases line up with TRBD1. CDR3 amino acids: CASSPTGSFEKLFF. In DNA form, the CDR3 reads TGTGCCAGCAGCCCGACAGGGAGCTTTGAAAAACTGTTTTTT.